This TCR beta chain was obtained from a study of CD8 T cells in Susac syndrome. Random-hexamer reverse transcription was applied to roughly 0.5 to 1 ug RNA. TCRdb called the immunoSEQ multiplex PCR reads again in MiXCR, with one record for every CDR3 protein. The sample records 180,000 or so distinct CDR3 sequences, around 95% being singletons. The CDR3 loop spans 16 amino acids. Germline loops: CDR1 SSHAT, CDR2 FNYEAQ (reference sequence). In regard to this clonotype: The junction and the germline gene differ at one end; a read error may be behind it.

This receptor was identified in a human donor in good health. The chain recombines TRBV7-7 with TRBJ2-5, with 12 bases lining up with TRBD1. The sequencing input was CD4+ T cells from PBMCs. The CDR3 is CASSPSGQGAFETQYF. Written as DNA, the CDR3 is TGTGCTAGCAGCCCCTCGGGACAGGGGGCATTTGAGACCCAGTACTTC.